This T cell receptor (beta chain) was obtained from a study of shared clonotypes between healthy human individuals. Study information: Each donor had three CD4 naive, three CD4 memory, two CD8 naive and one CD8 memory plate.

General study results and limits: Clonotypes which were not shared had lower generation probabilities than clonotypes that all four donors shared. It was only blood that was sampled, and tissue repertoires likely differ.

TCRdb keeps only in-frame clones here, not all; method: immunoSEQ multiplex PCR. The table lists about 2,100,000 clones, roughly 91% of them singletons. The V gene's germline CDR1 is MNHNS and CDR2 SASEGT. This CDR3 has 15 residues. V was clipped by 3 bases and J by 5 bases; unmatched bases: 6. Notes on this clone: Its antigen remains unknown.

Selected positively for CCR7 and CD45RO-negative, naive CD8 cells excluded terminally differentiated effector memory CD45RA+ cells. Those who donated were healthy HIV-negative adults, with no recent acute infections or vaccinations reported. The TCR comes from a young man in good health. Some clones in this sample may be carry-over from other donors' samples. Sequencing input: naive CD8+ T cells from PBMCs. The J gene is TRBJ1-5, the V gene TRBV6-1, with 8 bases identical to TRBD1. As DNA, the CDR3 is TGTGCCAGCAGTGAGGGCAGGGGGCGGGATCAGCCCCAGCATTTT. It yields the protein CASSEGRGRDQPQHF.